The 8 T cell receptor beta chains in this list originate from one sample, sequenced in a study of OX40 agonist ivuxolimab in advanced cancers. Some clones are missing from TCRdb's copy, which holds only in-frame ones; the method was immunoSEQ multiplex PCR. Of tens of thousands of clones listed, around 82% are singletons. The sample was CD4+ or CD8+ T cells sorted from blood, taken in a trial of the OX40 agonist ivuxolimab. These receptors all stem from an adult with an advanced solid tumor such as melanoma, head and neck, liver or kidney cancer.

The genes are TRBV21-1 and TRBJ2-1; the D call of TRBD2 is as the table states it, not checked on the DNA. TRBV21-1 constitutes a pseudogene. This CDR3 comprises 16 residues. CDR3 sequence reads: CAKSSGRASSYNEQFF. CDR3 nucleotides: TGTGCCAAGTCTAGCGGGAGAGCGAGCTCCTACAATGAGCAGTTCTTC.

The V gene is TRBV11-2, the J gene TRBJ1-6; the D gene is possibly TRBD1 (6 bases). Germline V gene sequence: CDR1 SGHAT, CDR2 FQNNGV. There are 14 residues in the CDR3. V shed 5 bases and J shed 8 bases, with 13 bases lying between them. Here the CDR3 reads CASSQQGGDSPLHF. The DNA of the CDR3 is TGTGCCAGCAGCCAACAGGGAGGAGATTCACCCCTCCACTTT.

The sample holds one count of this clone. V and J are TRBV15 and TRBJ2-5; D unclear. The CDR3 runs to 15 residues. V was trimmed by 0 bases and J by 4 bases, leaving 12 bases between them. Germline V gene sequence: CDR1 LNHNV, CDR2 YYDKDF (reference sequence). The CDR3 DNA is TGTGCCACCAGCAGAGATTTAAGTTTGGGAGAGACCCAGTACTTC. Protein: CATSRDLSLGETQYF. The whole variable domain, remainder taken from reference TRBV15 and TRBJ2-5, is DAMVIQNPRYQVTQFGKPVTLSCSQTLNHNVMYWYQQKSSQAPKLLFHYYDKDFNNEADTPDNFQSRRPNTSFCFLDIRSPGLGDTAMYLCATSRDLSLGETQYFGPGTRLLVL.

The chain employs TRBV7-3 and TRBJ2-3; 10 nucleotides line up with TRBD2. The CDR3 sequence is 17 residues long. V shed 0 bases, J shed 1 base, and the junction held 4 bases outside the gene matches. Germline V gene sequence: CDR1 SGHTA, CDR2 FQGTGA. CDR3 sequence reads: CASSLTASGSGTDTQYF. DNA for the CDR3: TGTGCCAGCAGCTTAACGGCTAGCGGGAGTGGCACAGATACGCAGTATTTT.

The chain recombines TRBV6-5 with TRBJ2-7, with D possibly TRBD2 on 6 matching bases. Trimming removed 6 bases at V and 6 bases at J, with 21 bases between. This CDR3 comprises 15 residues. Germline CDR1 and CDR2: MNHEY and SVGAGI. CDR3 bases: TGTGCCAGCAGACGTACCGGGACTCCTCCGGTCGAGCAGTACTTC. Its protein is CASRRTGTPPVEQYF.

This rearrangement joins TRBV9 to TRBJ2-1; TRBD1 matches at 8 bases. The V gene end was trimmed by 3 bases and the J gene end by 5 bases; junction bases not matched to a gene: 4. Germline-derived CDR1 and CDR2 are SGDLS and YYNGEE. The CDR3 totals 14 residues. DNA of the CDR3: TGTGCCAGCAGCGGCGGACAGGGAAACAATGAGCAGTTCTTC. Its protein product is CASSGGQGNNEQFF.

The chain links TRBV19 to TRBJ2-1; 7 bases map to TRBD2. This CDR3 is built from 14 residues. Losses at the gene ends were 5 bases for V and 9 bases for J; bases not matched to a gene: 10. Germline assignment: CDR1 LNHDA and CDR2 SQIVND (reference sequence). CDR3: CASSQLAGRGEQFF. The CDR3 DNA reads TGTGCCAGTAGTCAATTAGCAGGGAGGGGTGAGCAGTTCTTC.

The chain carries TRBV10-3 and TRBJ2-3; 8 nucleotides align to TRBD2. V lost 7 bases and J lost 3; bases outside the gene matches: 15. CDR1 and CDR2 (germline): ENHRY, SYGVKD. CDR3 size: 17 residues. The CDR3, as DNA: TGTGCCATCAAAGGGGGAATTGGGCGGGAGGATACAGATACGCAGTATTTT. Translated, it gives CAIKGGIGREDTDTQYF.